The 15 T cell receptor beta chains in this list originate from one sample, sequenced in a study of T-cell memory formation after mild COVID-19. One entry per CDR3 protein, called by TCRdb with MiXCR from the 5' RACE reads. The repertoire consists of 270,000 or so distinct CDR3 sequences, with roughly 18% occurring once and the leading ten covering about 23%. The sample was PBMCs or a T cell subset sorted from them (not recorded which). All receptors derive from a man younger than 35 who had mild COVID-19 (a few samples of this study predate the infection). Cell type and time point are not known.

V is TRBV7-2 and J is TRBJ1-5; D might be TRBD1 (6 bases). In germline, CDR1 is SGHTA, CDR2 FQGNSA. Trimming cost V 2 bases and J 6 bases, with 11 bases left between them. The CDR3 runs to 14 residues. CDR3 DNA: TGTGCCAGCAGCTTATCCAGGGGTGTTCAGCCCCAGCATTTT. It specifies CASSLSRGVQPQHF.

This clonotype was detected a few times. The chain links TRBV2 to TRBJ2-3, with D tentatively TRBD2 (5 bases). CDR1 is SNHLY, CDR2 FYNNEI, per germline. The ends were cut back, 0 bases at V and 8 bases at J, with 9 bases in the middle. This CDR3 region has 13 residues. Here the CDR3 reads CASSEADWGTQYF. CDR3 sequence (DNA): TGTGCCAGCAGTGAAGCGGACTGGGGTACGCAGTATTTT.

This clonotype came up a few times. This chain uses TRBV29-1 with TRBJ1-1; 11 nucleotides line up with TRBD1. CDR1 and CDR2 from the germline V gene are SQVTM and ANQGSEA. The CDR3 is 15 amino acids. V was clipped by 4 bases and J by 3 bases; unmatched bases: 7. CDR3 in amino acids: CSVVGQGGIDTEAFF. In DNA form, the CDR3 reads TGCAGCGTTGTGGGACAGGGGGGAATTGACACTGAAGCTTTCTTT.

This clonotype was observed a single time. The DNA for the CDR3 is TGTGCCAGCGGTAGGGGGACTAGCGGCTACAGCACAGATACGCAGTATTTT. It codes for CASGRGTSGYSTDTQYF. The gene calls are TRBV12-3 or TRBV12-4 and TRBJ2-3; 11 bases are a match to TRBD2. V was pared by 8 bases and J by 0 bases, with 10 bases of the junction left unmatched. This CDR3 is built from 17 residues.

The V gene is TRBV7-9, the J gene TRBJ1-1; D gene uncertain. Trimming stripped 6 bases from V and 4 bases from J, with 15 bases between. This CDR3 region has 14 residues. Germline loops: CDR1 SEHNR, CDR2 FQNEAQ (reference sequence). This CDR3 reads CASRHIDRGTEAFF. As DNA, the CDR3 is TGTGCCAGCAGACACATCGACCGAGGCACTGAAGCTTTCTTT.

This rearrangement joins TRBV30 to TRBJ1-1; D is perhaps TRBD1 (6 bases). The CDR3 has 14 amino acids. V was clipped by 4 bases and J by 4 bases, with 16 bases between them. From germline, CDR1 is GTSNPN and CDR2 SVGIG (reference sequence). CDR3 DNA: TGTGCCTGGAATCTCGGGGGCAGAGGCACTGAAGCTTTCTTT. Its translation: CAWNLGGRGTEAFF.

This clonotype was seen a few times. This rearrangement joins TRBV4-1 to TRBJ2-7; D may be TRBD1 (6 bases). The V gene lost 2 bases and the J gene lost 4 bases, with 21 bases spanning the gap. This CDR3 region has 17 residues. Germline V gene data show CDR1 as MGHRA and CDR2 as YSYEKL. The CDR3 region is CASSQKIGQGMAYEQYV. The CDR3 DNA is TGCGCCAGCAGCCAAAAAATTGGCCAGGGGATGGCTTACGAGCAGTACGTC.

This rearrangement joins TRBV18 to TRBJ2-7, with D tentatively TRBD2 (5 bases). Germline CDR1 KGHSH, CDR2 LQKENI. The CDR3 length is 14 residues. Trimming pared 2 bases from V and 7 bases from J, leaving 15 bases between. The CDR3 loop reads CASSPSGPWGEQYF. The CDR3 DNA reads TGTGCCAGCTCACCAAGCGGTCCCTGGGGAGAGCAGTACTTC.

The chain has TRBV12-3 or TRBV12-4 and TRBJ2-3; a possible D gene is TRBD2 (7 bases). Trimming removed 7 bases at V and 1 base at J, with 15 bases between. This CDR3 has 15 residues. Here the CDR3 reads CASTLGGGRTDTQYF. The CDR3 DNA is TGTGCCAGCACCCTAGGGGGGGGGCGCACAGATACGCAGTATTTT.

CDR3 nucleotides: TGTGCCAGCAGCTTGATATCCAATAACAATTCACCCCTCCACTTT. This sequence encodes CASSLISNNNSPLHF. V is TRBV5-5 and J is TRBJ1-6; D is unclear. V was trimmed by 1 base and J by 7 bases, leaving 12 bases between them. The CDR3 has 15 amino acids. Germline V lookup: CDR1 SGHKS, CDR2 YYEKEE (reference sequence).

In DNA form, the CDR3 reads TGCGCCAGCAGCCCCGGACAGGGGGCCCTTTATGGCTACACCTTC. Amino acids: CASSPGQGALYGYTF. The J gene is TRBJ1-2, the V gene TRBV5-1; 11 positions match TRBD1. The CDR3 extends over 15 amino acids. With V trimmed by 4 bases and J by 5 bases, 7 bases remained unmatched. Germline V CDR1 and CDR2: SGHRS, YFSETQ.

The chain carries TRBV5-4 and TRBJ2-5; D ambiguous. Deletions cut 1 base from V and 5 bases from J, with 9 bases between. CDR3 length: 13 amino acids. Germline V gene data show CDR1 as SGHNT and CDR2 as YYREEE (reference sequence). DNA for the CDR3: TGTGCCAGCAGCTTGAAACCCGAGGAGACCCAGTACTTC. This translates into CASSLKPEETQYF.

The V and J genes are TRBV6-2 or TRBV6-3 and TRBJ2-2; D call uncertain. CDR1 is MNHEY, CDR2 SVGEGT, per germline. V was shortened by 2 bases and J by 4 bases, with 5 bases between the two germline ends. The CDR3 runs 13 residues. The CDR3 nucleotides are TGTGCCAGCAGTTACGTCGCCACCGGGGAGCTGTTTTTT. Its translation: CASSYVATGELFF.

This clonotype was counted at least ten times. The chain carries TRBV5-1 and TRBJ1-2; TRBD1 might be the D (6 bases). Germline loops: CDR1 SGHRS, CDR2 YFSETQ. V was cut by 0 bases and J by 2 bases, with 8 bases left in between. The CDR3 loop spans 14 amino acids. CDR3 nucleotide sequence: TGCGCCAGCAGCTTGGACAGGGTCAACTATGGCTACACCTTC. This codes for CASSLDRVNYGYTF.

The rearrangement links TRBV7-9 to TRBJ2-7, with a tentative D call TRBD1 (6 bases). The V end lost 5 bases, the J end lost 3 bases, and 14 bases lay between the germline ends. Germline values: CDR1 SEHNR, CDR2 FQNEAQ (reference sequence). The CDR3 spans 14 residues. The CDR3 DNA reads TGTGCCAGCAGCGCGGTGGAAGGGGGCTACGAGCAGTACTTC. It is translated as CASSAVEGGYEQYF.